This is a list of T cell receptor beta chains from one sample in a study of blood T cell repertoires in COVID-19. Clones were sequenced by immunoSEQ multiplex PCR, and TCRdb holds only the in-frame ones, with some missing. The sample yields about 250,000 clones, 85% to 90% seen once. Sequencing was performed on peripheral blood. These receptors all come from a woman aged 40 to 49 who had recovered from COVID-19. Both conserved end residues are part of each CDR3. Each record gives: V gene, J gene, D gene, clone size, CDR3 protein, CDR3 DNA. The D gene is left open where the match is weak. Part of the rows lack a size; the others show once, few, many or a class for expanded clones.

>TRBV29-1|TRBJ2-1|TRBD2|-
CSVGFGDYLNEQFF
TGCAGCGTTGGGTTCGGGGACTACTTAAATGAGCAGTTCTTC
>TRBV6-2/TRBV6-3|TRBJ1-6|TRBD1|few
CASSTGTGAAPLHF
TGTGCCAGCAGCACCGGGACAGGGGCCGCACCCCTCCACTTT
>TRBV11-2|TRBJ1-1|-|-
CASSLRRGGMNTEAFF
TGTGCCAGCAGCTTGAGGAGGGGGGGGATGAACACTGAAGCTTTCTTT
>TRBV9|TRBJ2-7|TRBD1|-
CASSVATGQGAFGNEQYF
TGTGCCAGCAGCGTAGCTACGGGACAGGGGGCTTTTGGTAACGAGCAGTACTTC
>TRBV30|TRBJ2-2|-|once
CAWSGRSARRGTGELFF
TGTGCCTGGAGCGGACGCTCGGCCCGCAGGGGCACCGGGGAGCTGTTTTTT
>TRBV27|TRBJ2-5|TRBD2|-
CASSLWLGGRRETQYF
TGTGCCAGCAGTTTGTGGCTGGGCGGGAGAAGAGAGACCCAGTACTTC
>TRBV15|TRBJ2-3|TRBD2|-
CATSRGLAGDTDTQYF
TGTGCCACCAGCAGAGGACTAGCCGGGGACACAGATACGCAGTATTTT
>TRBV5-8|TRBJ1-1|TRBD1|few
CASSLPGGPPTEAFF
TGTGCCAGCAGCTTGCCAGGGGGCCCCCCCACTGAAGCTTTCTTT
>TRBV5-1|TRBJ2-7|TRBD1|-
CASSTGQGPYEQYF
TGCGCCAGCAGCACGGGACAGGGCCCCTACGAGCAGTACTTC
>TRBV9|TRBJ2-5|TRBD2|-
CASSVGDGRLAGRETQYF
TGTGCCAGCAGCGTAGGGGACGGGCGGCTAGCGGGACGGGAGACCCAGTACTTC
>TRBV5-1|TRBJ2-2|-|-
CASSPGPTSYGTGELFF
TGCGCCAGCAGCCCTGGGCCGACTAGTTACGGCACCGGGGAGCTGTTTTTT
>TRBV28|TRBJ2-7|TRBD2|-
CASSFPTLAVPEEQYF
TGTGCCAGCAGTTTCCCCACTCTAGCGGTGCCGGAAGAGCAGTACTTC
>TRBV29-1|TRBJ1-3|-|-
CSVEGHYSGNTIYF
TGCAGCGTTGAGGGACACTACTCTGGAAACACCATATATTTT
>TRBV29-1|TRBJ2-5|-|-
CSVDWQGQETQYF
TGCAGCGTTGACTGGCAGGGCCAAGAGACCCAGTACTTC